What follows are 20 T cell receptor beta chains derived from one specimen sequenced in a study of blood T cell repertoires in COVID-19 (dated by TCRdb to 2018 to 2020). Preparation of the library involved the immunoSEQ multiplex PCR assay. TCRdb holds this immuneACCESS table with in-frame rearrangements only. Some clones are missing; in checked studies, unresolved V genes explain under half, and the rest has no known cause. The sample data list about 240,000 clones, and approximately 78% of these were observed just once. The ten top clones hold around 12% of the sample. Material for sequencing was peripheral blood. These receptors all come from a woman aged 55-70 years with active or convalescent COVID-19.

V usage is TRBV7-9 and J usage is TRBJ1-2; 12 positions agree with TRBD1. This CDR3 is 16 amino acids long. The germline V gene encodes CDR1 SEHNR and CDR2 FQNEAQ (reference sequence). The V segment lost 5 bases and the J segment 3 bases; nucleotides outside the gene matches: 7. The CDR3 DNA is TGTGCCAGCAGCCCCGGGACAGGGGGCCTGTACTATGGCTACACCTTC. Its translation: CASSPGTGGLYYGYTF. The whole variable domain, remainder taken from reference TRBV7-9 and TRBJ1-2, is DTGVSQNPRHKITKRGQNVTFRCDPISEHNRLYWYRQTLGQGPEFLTYFQNEAQLEKSRLLSDRFSAERPKGSFSTLEIQRTEQGDSAMYLCASSPGTGGLYYGYTFGSGTRLTVV.

This rearrangement joins TRBV7-2 to TRBJ1-1; D gene unclear. Trimming left V 1 base short and J 5 bases short, with 14 bases between. This CDR3 contains 15 residues. Germline V CDR1 and CDR2: SGHTA, FQGNSA. In nucleotides, the CDR3 is TGTGCCAGCAGCTTAGATCGCGGGAGACTGACTGAAGCTTTCTTT. It specifies CASSLDRGRLTEAFF.

This clone was seen more than once but under ten times. The CDR3 loop reads CASSLVQGAQETQYF. The CDR3 DNA reads as TGCGCCAGCAGCTTGGTGCAGGGGGCCCAAGAGACCCAGTACTTC. The chain recombines TRBV5-1 with TRBJ2-5; 8 bases align to TRBD1. V lost 0 bases, J lost 1 base, and 2 bases stayed unmatched. CDR3 length equals 15 residues. Looked up from germline, CDR1 is SGHRS and CDR2 is YFSETQ.

The chain carries TRBV12-3 or TRBV12-4 and TRBJ2-3; 7 bases are shared with TRBD2. The junction had 5 bases not matched to a gene; V was cut back by 8 bases and J by 3 bases. The CDR3 runs to 13 residues. CDR3 in amino acids: CASQWGGTDTQYF. The CDR3 DNA is TGTGCCAGCCAATGGGGGGGAACAGATACGCAGTATTTT.

V is TRBV5-4 and J is TRBJ2-3; 7 bases are shared with TRBD1. This CDR3 comprises 18 residues. After removal of 6 bases from V and 0 bases from J, the junction contained 16 bases not matched to a gene. CDR1 is SGHNT and CDR2 is YYREEE in the germline V gene (reference sequence). The CDR3 protein is CASTIFRGIITSTDTQYF. The DNA of the CDR3 is TGTGCCAGCACCATCTTCAGGGGGATAATCACTAGCACAGATACGCAGTATTTT.

This clone was counted only a few times. This chain uses TRBV13 with TRBJ1-2; 8 bases are shared with TRBD1. The trim removed 3 bases at V and 4 bases at J, leaving 4 bases unmatched. Germline CDR1 PRHDT, CDR2 FYEKMQ (reference sequence). The CDR3 totals 14 residues. CDR3 sequence: CASSFRTGSYGYTF. CDR3 DNA: TGTGCCAGCAGCTTCCGGACAGGGTCCTATGGCTACACCTTC.

This rearrangement joins TRBV9 to TRBJ2-5, with D possibly TRBD1 on 6 matching bases. The CDR3 sequence is 14 residues long. Trimming took 0 bases from V and 5 from J, leaving 11 bases between them. Germline assignment: CDR1 SGDLS and CDR2 YYNGEE. The CDR3 DNA follows: TGTGCCAGCAGCGTAGCTACAGGGATGGAGACCCAGTACTTC. It yields the protein CASSVATGMETQYF.

The V call is TRBV25-1, the J call TRBJ2-1; D perhaps matches TRBD1 (6 bases). V gave up 2 bases and J gave up 4 bases, with 9 bases separating them. Germline values: CDR1 MGHDK, CDR2 SYGVNS. The CDR3 is 14 amino acids. The CDR3 region has the DNA TGTGCCAGCAGTGAAGGACAGCTGTACAATGAGCAGTTCTTC. Residues: CASSEGQLYNEQFF. Looking up the rest from reference TRBV25-1 and TRBJ2-1 gives the full variable domain: EADIYQTPRYLVIGTGKKITLECSQTMGHDKMYWYQQDPGMELHLIHYSYGVNSTEKGDLSSESTVSRIRTEHFPLTLESARPSHTSQYLCASSEGQLYNEQFFGPGTRLTVL.

The chain carries TRBV6-2 or TRBV6-3 and TRBJ2-7, with TRBD1 matching 7 bases. Germline loops: CDR1 MNHEY, CDR2 SVGEGT. This CDR3 comprises 14 residues. Losses at the gene ends were 3 bases for V and 2 bases for J; bases not matched to a gene: 4. The CDR3 nucleotides read TGTGCCAGCAGTTATACAGGGGCGACCTACGAGCAGTACTTC. Its protein product is CASSYTGATYEQYF.

This chain connects TRBV21-1 to TRBJ1-5; TRBD1 is the table's D call, not checked against the DNA. TRBV21-1 is a pseudogene locus. This CDR3 is built from 16 residues. The CDR3 DNA sequence: TGTGCCAGCAGCCAGAGTCGGACAGTCCCCAATCAGCCCCAGCATTTT. Its protein is CASSQSRTVPNQPQHF.

The chain couples TRBV9 to TRBJ1-6; D might be TRBD1 (6 bases). Per germline, CDR1 SGDLS and CDR2 YYNGEE. The CDR3 is 16 residues long. V lost 5 bases and J lost 5, with 17 bases in between. The CDR3 here is CASSRTRQENNSPLHF. The CDR3 nucleotides read TGTGCCAGCAGTAGAACCCGACAGGAGAATAATTCACCCCTCCACTTT.

The chain carries TRBV20-1 and TRBJ2-7; maybe TRBD1 (5 bases). CDR3 size: 12 residues. The germline gives CDR1 DFQATT, CDR2 SNEGSKA (reference sequence). Trimming took 3 bases from V and 2 from J, leaving 8 bases between them. Here the CDR3 reads CSASRRAYEQYF. In nucleotides, the CDR3 is TGCAGTGCTAGTCGCAGGGCCTACGAGCAGTACTTC.

The chain employs TRBV4-3 and TRBJ2-3; 11 nucleotides line up with TRBD1. V dropped 0 bases and J dropped 4; count of bases not matched to a gene: 6. The CDR3 has 17 amino acids. From germline, CDR1 is LGHNA and CDR2 YSLEER. CDR3 amino acids: CASSQEGRTGGADTQYF. Written as DNA, the CDR3 is TGCGCCAGCAGCCAAGAGGGGCGGACAGGGGGCGCAGATACGCAGTATTTT.

The V call is TRBV30, the J call TRBJ1-4; 7 bases are shared with TRBD1. The germline gives CDR1 GTSNPN, CDR2 SVGIG (reference sequence). With V trimmed by 4 bases and J by 3 bases, 2 bases remained unmatched. The CDR3 sequence is 13 residues long. Here the CDR3 DNA reads TGTGCCTGGACGGGACAGCCTAATGAAAAACTGTTTTTT. It specifies CAWTGQPNEKLFF.

V usage is TRBV6-5 and J usage is TRBJ1-1; D gene ambiguous. Trimming cost V 8 bases and J 5 bases, with 6 bases left between them. This CDR3 has 10 amino acids. The V gene's germline CDR1 is MNHEY and CDR2 SVGAGI. The DNA of the CDR3 is TGTGCCAGCTCGGGGACTGAAGCTTTCTTT. This sequence encodes CASSGTEAFF.

This chain uses TRBV12-3 or TRBV12-4 with TRBJ2-1; a weak D match, TRBD2 (5 bases). The CDR3 totals 13 residues. Between the trimmed V and J ends, which lost 6 bases and 7 bases, there was a span of 13 bases. CDR3 loop: CASRLLGWNEQFF. The CDR3 nucleotides are TGTGCCAGCAGACTACTAGGATGGAATGAGCAGTTCTTC.

This sequence joins TRBV11-2 and TRBJ2-7; D may be TRBD2 (6 bases). The V end lost 5 bases, the J end lost 6 bases, and 17 bases lay between the germline ends. This CDR3 has 14 amino acids. Germline CDR1 reads SGHAT; CDR2 reads FQNNGV. The CDR3 sequence: CASSALSQAGEQYF. In DNA, the CDR3 is TGTGCCAGCAGCGCTCTCTCGCAAGCGGGCGAGCAGTACTTC.

V gene TRBV5-5 combines with J gene TRBJ2-1, with D tentatively TRBD2 (7 bases). This CDR3 is 15 amino acids long. Germline V lookup: CDR1 SGHKS, CDR2 YYEKEE (reference sequence). V lost 2 bases, J lost 3 bases, and 12 bases lay in between. CDR3 in amino acids: CASSFLRGGYNEQFF. Here the CDR3 DNA reads TGTGCCAGCAGCTTCTTGAGGGGGGGCTACAATGAGCAGTTCTTC.

In DNA, the CDR3 is TGCGCCAGCAGCCATGGGACAGGGCGGCCCTACGAGCAGTACTTC. Its protein is CASSHGTGRPYEQYF. The chain recombines TRBV4-1 with TRBJ2-7; 9 nucleotides line up with TRBD1. The CDR3 sequence is 15 residues long. Germline V gene data show CDR1 as MGHRA and CDR2 as YSYEKL. V lost 3 bases to trimming and J lost 2 bases; unmatched junction nucleotides: 5.

The J gene is TRBJ1-3, the V gene TRBV19, with D maybe TRBD1 (6 bases). Germline V gene lookup returns CDR1 LNHDA and CDR2 SQIVND (reference sequence). The CDR3 is 16 amino acids. V was cut by 3 bases and J by 4 bases, with 16 bases left in between. CDR3 region: CASSIIPGGGGNTIYF. The CDR3 DNA reads TGTGCCAGTAGTATTATACCTGGGGGCGGCGGAAACACCATATATTTT. Full variable domain (rest looked up from reference TRBV19 and TRBJ1-3): DGGITQSPKYLFRKEGQNVTLSCEQNLNHDAMYWYRQDPGQGLRLIYYSQIVNDFQKGDIAEGYSVSREKKESFPLTVTSAQKNPTAFYLCASSIIPGGGGNTIYFGEGSWLTVV.